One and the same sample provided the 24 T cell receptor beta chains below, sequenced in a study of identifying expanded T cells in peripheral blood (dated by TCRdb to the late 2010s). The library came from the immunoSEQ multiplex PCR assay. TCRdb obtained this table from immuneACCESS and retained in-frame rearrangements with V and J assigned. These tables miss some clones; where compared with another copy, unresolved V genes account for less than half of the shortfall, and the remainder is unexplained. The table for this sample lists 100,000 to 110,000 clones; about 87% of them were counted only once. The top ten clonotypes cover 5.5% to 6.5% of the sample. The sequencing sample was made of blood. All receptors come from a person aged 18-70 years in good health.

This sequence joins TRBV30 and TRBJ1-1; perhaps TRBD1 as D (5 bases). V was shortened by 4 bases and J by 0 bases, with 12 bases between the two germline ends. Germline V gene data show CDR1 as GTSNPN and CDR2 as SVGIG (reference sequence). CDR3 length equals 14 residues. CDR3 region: CAWKGNILNTEAFF. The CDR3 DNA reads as TGTGCCTGGAAGGGGAACATTCTGAACACTGAAGCTTTCTTT. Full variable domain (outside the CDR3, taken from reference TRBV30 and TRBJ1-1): SQTIHQWPATLVQPVGSPLSLECTVEGTSNPNLYWYRQAAGRGLQLLFYSVGIGQISSEVPQNLSASRPQDRQFILSSKKLLLSDSGFYLCAWKGNILNTEAFFGQGTRLTVV.

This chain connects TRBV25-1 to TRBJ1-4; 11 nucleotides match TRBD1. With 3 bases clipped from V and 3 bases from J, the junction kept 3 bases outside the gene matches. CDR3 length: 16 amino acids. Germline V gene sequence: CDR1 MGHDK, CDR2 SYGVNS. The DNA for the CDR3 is TGTGCCAGCAGTGACCCGGGACAGGGGGCTAATGAAAAACTGTTTTTT. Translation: CASSDPGQGANEKLFF.

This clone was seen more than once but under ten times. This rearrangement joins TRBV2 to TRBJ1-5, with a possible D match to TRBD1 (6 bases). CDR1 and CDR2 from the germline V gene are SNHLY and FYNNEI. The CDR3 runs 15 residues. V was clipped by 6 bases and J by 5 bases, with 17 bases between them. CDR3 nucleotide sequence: TGTGCCAGCAGGCTAACCGGGACACGAGATCAGCCCCAGCATTTT. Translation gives CASRLTGTRDQPQHF.

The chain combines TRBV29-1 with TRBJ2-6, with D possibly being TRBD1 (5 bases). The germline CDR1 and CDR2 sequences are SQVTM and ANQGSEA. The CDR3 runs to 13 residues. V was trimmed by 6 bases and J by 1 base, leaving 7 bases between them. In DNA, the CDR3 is TGCAGCGTAAGGGGATCTGGGGCCAACGTCCTGACTTTC. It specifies CSVRGSGANVLTF. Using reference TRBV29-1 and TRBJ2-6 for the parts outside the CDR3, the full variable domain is SAVISQKPSRDICQRGTSLTIQCQVDSQVTMMFWYRQQPGQSLTLIATANQGSEATYESGFVIDKFPISRPNLTFSTLTVSNMSPEDSSIYLCSVRGSGANVLTFGAGSRLTVL.

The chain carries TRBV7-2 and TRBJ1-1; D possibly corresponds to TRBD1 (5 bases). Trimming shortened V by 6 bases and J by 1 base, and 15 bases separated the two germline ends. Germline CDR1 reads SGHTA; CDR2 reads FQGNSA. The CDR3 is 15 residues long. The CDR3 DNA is TGTGCCAGCAGTTCCTCGGGGGGAGGGAACACTGAAGCTTTCTTT. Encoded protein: CASSSSGGGNTEAFF.

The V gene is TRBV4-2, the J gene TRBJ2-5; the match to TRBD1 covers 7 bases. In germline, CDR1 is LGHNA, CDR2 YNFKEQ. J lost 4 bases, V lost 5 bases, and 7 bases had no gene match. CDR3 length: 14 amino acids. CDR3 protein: CASSTKGARETQYF. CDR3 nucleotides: TGTGCCAGCAGCACTAAGGGGGCGCGAGAGACCCAGTACTTC.

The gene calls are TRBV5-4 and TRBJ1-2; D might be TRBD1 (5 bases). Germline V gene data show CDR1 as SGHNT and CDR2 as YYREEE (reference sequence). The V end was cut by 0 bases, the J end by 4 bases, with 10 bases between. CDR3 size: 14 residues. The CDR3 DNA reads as TGTGCCAGCAGCTTGGAGGGGAACGTCTATGGCTACACCTTC. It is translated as CASSLEGNVYGYTF.

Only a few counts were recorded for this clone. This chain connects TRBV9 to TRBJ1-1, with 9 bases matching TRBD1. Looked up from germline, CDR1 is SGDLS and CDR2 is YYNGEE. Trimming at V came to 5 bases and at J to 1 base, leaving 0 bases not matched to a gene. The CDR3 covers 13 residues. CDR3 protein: CASRGQGNTEAFF. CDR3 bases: TGTGCCAGCAGGGGACAGGGGAACACTGAAGCTTTCTTT.

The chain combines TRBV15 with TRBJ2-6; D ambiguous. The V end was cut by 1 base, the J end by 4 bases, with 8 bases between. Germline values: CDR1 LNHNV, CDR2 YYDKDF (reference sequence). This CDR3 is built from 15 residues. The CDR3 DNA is TGTGCCACCAGCAGAGTTAGCAGGGGGGCCAACGTCCTGACTTTC. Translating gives CATSRVSRGANVLTF.

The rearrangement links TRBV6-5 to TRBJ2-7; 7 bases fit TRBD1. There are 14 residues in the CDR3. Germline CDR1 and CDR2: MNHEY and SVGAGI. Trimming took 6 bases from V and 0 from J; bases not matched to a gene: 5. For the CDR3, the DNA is TGTGCCAGCAGGACCCCAGGGGGCTCCTACGAGCAGTACTTC. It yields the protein CASRTPGGSYEQYF.

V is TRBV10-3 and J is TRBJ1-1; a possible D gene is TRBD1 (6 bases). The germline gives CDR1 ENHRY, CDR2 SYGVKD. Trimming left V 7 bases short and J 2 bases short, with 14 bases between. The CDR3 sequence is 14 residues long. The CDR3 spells CAITGGRGNTEAFF. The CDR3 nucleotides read TGTGCCATCACCGGGGGGCGGGGTAACACTGAAGCTTTCTTT.

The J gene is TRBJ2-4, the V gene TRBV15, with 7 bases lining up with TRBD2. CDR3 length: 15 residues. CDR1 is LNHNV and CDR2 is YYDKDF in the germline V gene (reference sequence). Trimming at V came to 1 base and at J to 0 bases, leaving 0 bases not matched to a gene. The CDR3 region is CATSRGGGAKNIQYF. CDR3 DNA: TGTGCCACCAGCAGAGGCGGGGGAGCCAAAAACATTCAGTACTTC.

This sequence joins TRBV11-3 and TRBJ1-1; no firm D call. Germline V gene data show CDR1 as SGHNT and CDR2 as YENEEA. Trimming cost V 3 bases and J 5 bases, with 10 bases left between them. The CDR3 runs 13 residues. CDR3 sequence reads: CASSFGETTEAFF. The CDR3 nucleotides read TGTGCCAGCAGCTTTGGGGAGACGACTGAAGCTTTCTTT. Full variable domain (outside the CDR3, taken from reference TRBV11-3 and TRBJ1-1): EAGVVQSPRYKIIEKKQPVAFWCNPISGHNTLYWYLQNLGQGPELLIRYENEEAVDDSQLPKDRFSAERLKGVDSTLKIQPAELGDSAVYLCASSFGETTEAFFGQGTRLTVV.

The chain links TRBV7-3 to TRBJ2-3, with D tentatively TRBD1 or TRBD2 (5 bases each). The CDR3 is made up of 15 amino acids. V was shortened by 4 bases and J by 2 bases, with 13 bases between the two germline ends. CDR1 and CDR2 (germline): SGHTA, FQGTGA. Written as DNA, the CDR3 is TGTGCCAGCAGCTCGGGACCCGGAGCCACAGATACGCAGTATTTT. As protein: CASSSGPGATDTQYF. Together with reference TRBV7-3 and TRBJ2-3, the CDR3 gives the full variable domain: GAGVSQTPSNKVTEKGKYVELRCDPISGHTALYWYRQSLGQGPEFLIYFQGTGAADDSGLPNDRFFAVRPEGSVSTLKIQRTERGDSAVYLCASSSGPGATDTQYFGPGTRLTVL.

This CDR3 is CSVEVLLDGYTF. CDR3 nucleotide sequence: TGCAGCGTTGAGGTTCTATTGGATGGCTACACCTTC. This chain links TRBV29-1 with TRBJ1-2; no reliable D call. CDR1 is SQVTM, CDR2 ANQGSEA, per germline. This CDR3 contains 12 residues. V was pared by 3 bases and J by 6 bases, with 11 bases between.

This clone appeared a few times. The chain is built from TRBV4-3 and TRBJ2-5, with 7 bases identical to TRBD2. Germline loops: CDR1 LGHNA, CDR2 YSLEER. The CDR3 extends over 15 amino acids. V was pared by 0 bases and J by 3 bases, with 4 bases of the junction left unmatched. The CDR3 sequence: CASSQDPGREETQYF. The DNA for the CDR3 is TGCGCCAGCAGCCAAGATCCAGGGAGGGAAGAGACCCAGTACTTC.

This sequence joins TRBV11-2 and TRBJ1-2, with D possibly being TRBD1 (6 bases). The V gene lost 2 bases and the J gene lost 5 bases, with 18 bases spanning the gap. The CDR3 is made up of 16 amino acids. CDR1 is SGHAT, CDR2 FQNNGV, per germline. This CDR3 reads CASSLSGTGGAYGYTF. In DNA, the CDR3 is TGTGCCAGCAGCTTATCGGGGACGGGGGGCGCGTATGGCTACACCTTC.

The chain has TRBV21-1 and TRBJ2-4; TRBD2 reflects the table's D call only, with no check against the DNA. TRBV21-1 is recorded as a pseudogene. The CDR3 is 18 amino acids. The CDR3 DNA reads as TGTGCCAGCAGCAACACCAAGTCCCCCCACGGAGCCAAAAACATTCAGTACTTC. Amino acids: CASSNTKSPHGAKNIQYF.

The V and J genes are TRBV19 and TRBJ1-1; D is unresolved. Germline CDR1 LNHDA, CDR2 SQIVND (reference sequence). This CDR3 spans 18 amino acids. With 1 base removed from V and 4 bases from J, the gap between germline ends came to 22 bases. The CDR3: CASSIAGPRSGWGTEAFF. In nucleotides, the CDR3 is TGTGCCAGTAGTATAGCTGGGCCCAGATCCGGTTGGGGCACTGAAGCTTTCTTT.

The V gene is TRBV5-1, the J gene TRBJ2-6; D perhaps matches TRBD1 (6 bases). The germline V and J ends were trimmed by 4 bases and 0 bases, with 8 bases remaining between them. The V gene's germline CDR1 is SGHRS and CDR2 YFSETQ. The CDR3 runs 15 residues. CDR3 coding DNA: TGCGCCAGCAGCGCAGGGGACTCTGGGGCCAACGTCCTGACTTTC. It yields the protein CASSAGDSGANVLTF.

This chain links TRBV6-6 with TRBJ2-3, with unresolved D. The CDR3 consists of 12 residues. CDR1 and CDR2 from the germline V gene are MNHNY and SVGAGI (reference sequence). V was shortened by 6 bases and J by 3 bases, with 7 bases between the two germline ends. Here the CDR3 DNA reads TGTGCCAGCAGGACGGATACAGATACGCAGTATTTT. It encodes CASRTDTDTQYF.

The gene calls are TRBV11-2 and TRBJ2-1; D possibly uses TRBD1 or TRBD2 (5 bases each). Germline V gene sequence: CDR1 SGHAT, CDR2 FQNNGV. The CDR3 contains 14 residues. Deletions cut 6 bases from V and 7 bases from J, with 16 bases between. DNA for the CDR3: TGTGCCAGCAGTTTGATGGGGGAAAGAAATGAGCAGTTCTTC. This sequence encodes CASSLMGERNEQFF.

CDR3 nucleotide sequence: TGTGCCAGCAGTTACGGAGGACAAACTGGAAACACCATATATTTT. Translated: CASSYGGQTGNTIYF. The V and J genes are TRBV6-5 and TRBJ1-3, with a weak D call TRBD1 (5 bases). With 2 bases removed from V and 2 bases from J, the gap between germline ends came to 10 bases. The germline gives CDR1 MNHEY, CDR2 SVGAGI. This CDR3 has 15 residues.

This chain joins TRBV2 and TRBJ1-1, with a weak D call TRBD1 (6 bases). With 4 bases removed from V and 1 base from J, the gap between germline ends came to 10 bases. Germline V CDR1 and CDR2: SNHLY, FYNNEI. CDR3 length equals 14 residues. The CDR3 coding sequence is TGTGCCAGCAGTGGGACAGTCAGGAACACTGAAGCTTTCTTT. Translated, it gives CASSGTVRNTEAFF.